These 11 T cell receptor beta chains were all obtained from the same sample, sequenced in a study of T cell repertoires in cytomegalovirus infection. TCRdb independently ran MiXCR on the reads; one entry per CDR3 protein. The sample records approximately 150,000 distinct CDR3 sequences, about a fifth being singletons. What these receptors recognize is not known. The sample here was CD8+ T cells from cultured PBMCs, taken from culture after CMV antigen stimulation. The receptors derive from a human donor in good health (CMV status not recorded). Some clones in this sample may be carry-over from other donors' samples.

V and J are TRBV7-8 and TRBJ2-3; 16 bases fit TRBD2. J was trimmed by 2 bases and V by 0 bases; bases with no gene match: 5. The CDR3 has 19 residues. Per the germline V gene, CDR1 is SGHVS and CDR2 is FQNEAQ. CDR3 region: CASSLALGLAGGITDTQYF. The CDR3 bases are TGTGCCAGCAGCTTAGCGCTGGGACTAGCGGGGGGGATCACAGATACGCAGTATTTT.

V gene TRBV7-2 combines with J gene TRBJ2-3, with D tentatively TRBD1 (5 bases). The CDR3 spans 16 residues. Trimming shortened V by 5 bases and J by 0 bases, and 15 bases separated the two germline ends. CDR1 and CDR2 from the germline V gene are SGHTA and FQGNSA. The CDR3 loop is CASSRQLPPSTDTQYF. CDR3 sequence (DNA): TGTGCCAGCAGCCGACAGCTCCCGCCTAGCACAGATACGCAGTATTTT.

The V and J genes are TRBV7-6 and TRBJ2-1, with D possibly matching TRBD2 (6 bases). V lost 5 bases and J 0 bases, leaving 17 bases between the germline ends. The germline gives CDR1 SGHVS, CDR2 FNYEAQ. The CDR3 loop spans 17 amino acids. CDR3 residues: CASSPRRGGSSYNEQFF. The CDR3 nucleotides are TGTGCCAGCAGCCCACGGCGGGGTGGGAGCTCCTACAATGAGCAGTTCTTC.

The gene calls are TRBV27 and TRBJ1-2, with D perhaps TRBD1 (5 bases). CDR1 and CDR2 from the germline V gene are MNHEY and SMNVEV (reference sequence). CDR3 length equals 11 residues. V was trimmed by 10 bases and J by 4 bases, leaving 10 bases between them. The CDR3 DNA is TGTGCCACCGGGACGGTCTATGGCTACACCTTC. Translating gives CATGTVYGYTF.

This clonotype was picked up a small number of times. V usage is TRBV20-1 and J usage is TRBJ2-1, with 9 positions matching TRBD2. V lost 6 bases and J lost 0; bases outside the gene matches: 12. The germline V gene encodes CDR1 DFQATT and CDR2 SNEGSKA (reference sequence). The CDR3 is 17 amino acids. CDR3 sequence: CSASPAGGDSSYNEQFF. Here the CDR3 DNA reads TGCAGTGCCAGCCCAGCGGGGGGCGATAGCTCCTACAATGAGCAGTTCTTC.

This chain links TRBV5-5 with TRBJ2-7; D is perhaps TRBD2 (5 bases). Germline V gene lookup returns CDR1 SGHKS and CDR2 YYEKEE (reference sequence). There are 13 residues in the CDR3. V lost 6 bases and J lost 0, with 10 bases in between. This chain's CDR3 is CASTRGSSYEQYF. The CDR3 DNA sequence: TGTGCCAGCACCCGGGGAAGCTCCTACGAGCAGTACTTC.

This clonotype came up a few times. The gene calls are TRBV3-1 and TRBJ2-3; no definite D call. From germline, CDR1 is LGHDT and CDR2 YNNKEL (reference sequence). The CDR3 has 13 amino acids. Trimming took off 9 bases at V and 0 bases at J, with 10 bases between the two ends. CDR3 in DNA: TGTGCCAGTGGACCCGAAAGCACAGATACGCAGTATTTT. Its protein is CASGPESTDTQYF.

This rearrangement joins TRBV29-1 to TRBJ1-1; D possibly corresponds to TRBD1 (6 bases). The CDR3 sequence is 16 residues long. The V gene's germline CDR1 is SQVTM and CDR2 ANQGSEA. Trimming took 7 bases from V and 1 from J, leaving 22 bases between them. CDR3 protein: CSAGFPLIRGNTEAFF. CDR3 coding DNA: TGCAGCGCCGGATTCCCTCTCATCAGGGGGAACACTGAAGCTTTCTTT.

V and J are TRBV7-9 and TRBJ2-1; TRBD1 is a possible D gene (6 bases). Trimming left V 8 bases short and J 9 bases short, with 17 bases between. The CDR3 has 13 amino acids. The germline V gene encodes CDR1 SEHNR and CDR2 FQNEAQ (reference sequence). CDR3 protein: CASVPGGRSEQFF. CDR3 DNA sequence: TGTGCCAGCGTTCCTGGGGGCCGCAGTGAGCAGTTCTTC.

This clonotype was detected only a few times. V gene TRBV19 combines with J gene TRBJ2-7; D is ambiguous. Germline CDR1 and CDR2: LNHDA and SQIVND (reference sequence). The CDR3 extends over 12 amino acids. Deletions cut 5 bases from V and 1 base from J, with 6 bases between. The CDR3 sequence: CASSGPSYEQYF. The CDR3 coding sequence is TGTGCCAGTAGTGGACCATCCTACGAGCAGTACTTC.

Only a few counts were recorded for this clonotype. The chain has TRBV13 and TRBJ2-5; 8 nucleotides line up with TRBD1. The CDR3 sequence is 15 residues long. The V segment lost 4 bases and the J segment 4 bases; nucleotides outside the gene matches: 8. CDR1 is PRHDT and CDR2 is FYEKMQ in the germline V gene (reference sequence). Written as DNA, the CDR3 is TGTGCCAGCAGCTCACGACAGGGGATTCCAGAGACCCAGTACTTC. It yields the protein CASSSRQGIPETQYF.